In this sample, the clone carrying this T cell receptor (beta chain) turned up many times. Its specificity is unknown. Time point described: newly diagnosed GD, antithyroid drugs for less than 3 months. Preparation of the TCR library used RNA extracted from PBMCs. The record originates from a study of regulatory T cells in long-lasting Graves disease. Regarding the study as a whole: Rather than thyroid tissue, only peripheral blood underwent study.

In building TCR beta libraries, iRepertoire HTBI primers were used together with Arm-PCR of CDR3 regions. TCRdb re-called the multiplex PCR reads with MiXCR, one entry per CDR3 protein. Counted here are about 400,000 distinct CDR3 sequences, around 15% occurring once; the ten biggest clones make up 20%. CDR1 is GTSNPN, CDR2 SVGIG, per germline (reference sequence). This CDR3 has 16 amino acids. V lost 5 bases to trimming and J lost 5 bases; unmatched junction nucleotides: 18. The sample also formed part of further work on T cells in Graves' hyperthyroidism and ophthalmopathy. That study reports: Blood also held most thyroid clonotypes expanded beyond 0.001.

The receptor was derived from a woman between 18 and 30 years old with Graves disease. The chain recombines TRBV30 with TRBJ2-7, with 7 positions matching TRBD2. Sequencing used peripheral blood mononuclear cells (PBMCs), obtained at new diagnosis, from a patient treated with antithyroid drugs. CDR3 in DNA: TGTGCCTGGTGGACTAGTTTCCGTGCCCGAACTCACGAGCAGTACTTC. Amino acids: CAWWTSFRARTHEQYF.